This is a list of T cell receptor beta chains from one sample in a study of T-cell memory formation after mild COVID-19. TCRdb analysed the 5' RACE reads with MiXCR anew, one entry per CDR3 protein. The data show hundreds of thousands of distinct CDR3 sequences, approximately 16% seen once. Sequenced input: PBMCs or a T cell subset sorted from them (not recorded which). The receptors were sampled from a man aged 18 to 29 who had mild COVID-19 (a few samples of this study predate the infection). Cell type and time point are not known. Each CDR3 is given with its conserved first and last residue. The D gene is left open where the match is weak. Some rows have no size entry. The others give once, few or many, or a class for an expanded clone.

TRBJ1-2	NA	few	TRBV4-3	CASSQSHSLNYGYTF	TGCGCCAGCAGCCAGTCCCATTCCCTTAACTATGGCTACACCTTC
TRBJ2-1	NA	few	TRBV29-1	CSVEGGEGSNEQFF	TGCAGCGTTGAAGGCGGGGAAGGGTCCAATGAGCAGTTCTTC
TRBJ2-2	NA	few	TRBV7-7	CASSLYPNTGELFF	TGTGCCAGCAGCTTATATCCGAACACCGGGGAGCTGTTTTTT
TRBJ1-3	NA	few	TRBV30	CAWRNMNTIYF	TGTGCCTGGAGAAATATGAACACCATATATTTT
TRBJ1-5	NA	NA	TRBV6-1	CASSGDRLNQPQHF	TGTGCCAGCAGTGGAGACAGACTCAATCAGCCCCAGCATTTT
TRBJ2-2	NA	few	TRBV5-4	CASQLGGRSGTAGELFF	TGTGCCAGCCAGCTTGGAGGGAGGTCAGGGACGGCCGGGGAGCTGTTTTTT
TRBJ2-5	NA	NA	TRBV7-9	CASSPQVQETQYF	TGTGCCAGCAGCCCTCAGGTGCAAGAGACCCAGTACTTC
TRBJ2-7	TRBD2	once	TRBV20-1	CSATSGGASEQYF	TGCAGTGCCACTAGCGGGGGGGCCTCCGAGCAGTACTTC
TRBJ2-7	TRBD1	NA	TRBV7-8	CASSRPRTGFLPYEQYF	TGTGCCAGCAGCCGACCAAGGACAGGGTTCCTTCCCTACGAGCAGTACTTC
TRBJ1-6	NA	NA	TRBV6-5	CASRTGVYNSPLHF	TGTGCCAGCAGGACCGGGGTTTACAATTCACCCCTCCACTTT
TRBJ1-3	TRBD1	NA	TRBV12-3/TRBV12-4	CASIRPGGNTIYF	TGTGCCAGCATCCGACCAGGGGGGAACACCATATATTTT
TRBJ2-3	NA	NA	TRBV5-1	CASSAYLVSTDTQYF	TGCGCCAGCAGCGCATATCTAGTCAGCACAGATACGCAGTATTTT
TRBJ2-5	TRBD1	many	TRBV5-1	CASSWTGTGRETQYF	TGCGCCAGCAGCTGGACCGGGACAGGGAGAGAGACCCAGTACTTC
TRBJ1-2	NA	NA	TRBV12-3/TRBV12-4	CASRGLLSTGGYTF	TGTGCCAGCAGGGGGTTACTCAGTACTGGAGGCTACACCTTC
TRBJ2-7	NA	few	TRBV3-1	CASSPSAEGPLSYEQYF	TGTGCCAGCAGTCCATCCGCTGAGGGGCCCCTCTCCTACGAGCAGTACTTC
TRBJ2-1	TRBD2	NA	TRBV28	CASSSWTSGGYNEQFF	TGTGCCAGCAGTTCCTGGACTAGCGGGGGGTACAATGAGCAGTTCTTC
TRBJ2-5	NA	NA	TRBV12-3/TRBV12-4	CASSLDGGRSQETQYF	TGTGCCAGCAGTTTAGACGGGGGCCGAAGCCAAGAGACCCAGTACTTC
TRBJ2-1	TRBD1	few	TRBV7-3	CASSRAPGQGVEQFF	TGTGCCAGCAGCCGAGCTCCGGGACAGGGGGTTGAGCAGTTCTTC
TRBJ2-3	NA	few	TRBV5-6	CASSLVDSTDTQYF	TGTGCCAGCAGCTTGGTCGACAGCACAGATACGCAGTATTTT
TRBJ2-3	NA	many	TRBV10-1	CASSEEFLTDTQYF	TGCGCCAGCAGTGAGGAATTTCTCACAGATACGCAGTATTTT
TRBJ2-2	NA	NA	TRBV12-3/TRBV12-4	CASSQTQAWTGELFF	TGTGCCAGCAGCCAAACACAGGCGTGGACCGGGGAGCTGTTTTTT
TRBJ2-3	TRBD2	NA	TRBV20-1	CSGTSGGRTDTQYF	TGCAGTGGGACTAGCGGGGGGCGCACAGATACGCAGTATTTT
TRBJ1-4	NA	few	TRBV20-1	CSARDPGGVQEKLFF	TGCAGTGCTAGAGACCCGGGGGGGGTACAGGAAAAACTGTTTTTT
TRBJ2-5	NA	NA	TRBV7-3	CASSPSGGVQETQYF	TGTGCCAGCAGCCCATCAGGGGGGGTCCAAGAGACCCAGTACTTC
TRBJ2-5	NA	few	TRBV20-1	CSARARQSNQETQYF	TGCAGTGCTAGAGCACGGCAATCTAACCAAGAGACCCAGTACTTC
TRBJ2-3	NA	NA	TRBV2	CASTVLAGTDTQYF	TGTGCCAGCACGGTGTTAGCGGGCACAGATACGCAGTATTTT
TRBJ2-1	NA	NA	TRBV29-1	CSVVGTTTLYNEQFF	TGCAGCGTTGTGGGGACCACAACCCTATACAATGAGCAGTTCTTC
TRBJ2-7	TRBD1	NA	TRBV6-2/TRBV6-3	CAISGQGPYEQYF	TGTGCCATCTCCGGACAGGGTCCCTACGAGCAGTACTTC
TRBJ2-1	TRBD2	few	TRBV20-1	CSAKSGAPYNEQFF	TGCAGTGCTAAGAGCGGGGCCCCATACAATGAGCAGTTCTTC
TRBJ2-5	TRBD1	many	TRBV28	CASSLPGQGSETQYF	TGTGCCAGCAGTTTGCCGGGACAGGGGTCGGAGACCCAGTACTTC
TRBJ1-2	TRBD1	few	TRBV7-3	CASSLMGTGQGGYTF	TGTGCCAGCAGCTTAATGGGGACAGGACAGGGTGGCTACACCTTC
TRBJ2-1	NA	few	TRBV11-2	CASSLVGRTYNEQFF	TGTGCCAGCAGCTTAGTGGGGAGAACTTACAATGAGCAGTTCTTC
TRBJ2-2	NA	NA	TRBV5-4	CASSLSGPSNTGELFF	TGTGCCAGCAGCTTATCTGGGCCATCGAACACCGGGGAGCTGTTTTTT
TRBJ2-5	NA	few	TRBV7-2	CASSRQGSQETQYF	TGTGCCAGCAGCCGTCAGGGTTCCCAAGAGACCCAGTACTTC
TRBJ2-5	NA	NA	TRBV6-6	CASSSSAEYQETQYF	NA